This passage covers 27 T cell receptor beta chains from one sample sequenced in a study of cytomegalovirus exposure and HLA in healthy donors. Sequencing used immunoSEQ multiplex PCR; TCRdb keeps in-frame clones, though not all of them. The table records some 230,000 clones, 85% to 95% of them present only once. The sample taken for sequencing was PBMCs. These receptors originate from a woman aged 18-29 years in good health and CMV-seronegative.

CDR3 in DNA: TGTGCCAGCAGCCCGCAAACAGGGGGGAATTCACCCCTCCACTTT. This encodes CASSPQTGGNSPLHF. The chain joins TRBV2 to TRBJ1-6; 8 nucleotides align to TRBD1. Germline trimming cut 6 bases from V and 7 bases from J; bases unmatched to any gene: 8. The CDR3 consists of 15 residues. CDR1 and CDR2 (germline): SNHLY, FYNNEI.

This chain joins TRBV28 and TRBJ1-2; unclear D gene. Trimming took off 5 bases at V and 4 bases at J, with 8 bases between the two ends. Germline V CDR1 and CDR2: MDHEN, SYDVKM. CDR3 length: 12 amino acids. CDR3 loop: CASSLQIYGYTF. The CDR3 DNA reads TGTGCCAGCAGTCTACAGATCTATGGCTACACCTTC.

The chain uses TRBV9 and TRBJ2-1, with a possible D match to TRBD2 (6 bases). V was trimmed by 2 bases and J by 2 bases, leaving 26 bases between them. This CDR3 has 20 amino acids. Germline V gene sequence: CDR1 SGDLS, CDR2 YYNGEE. CDR3 protein: CASSVAPGPSGVLPYNEQFF. CDR3 nucleotides: TGTGCCAGCAGCGTCGCGCCGGGCCCCTCGGGAGTCCTCCCCTACAATGAGCAGTTCTTC.

The chain links TRBV5-1 to TRBJ1-2; no definite D call. The CDR3 is made up of 13 amino acids. With 3 bases removed from V and 4 bases from J, the gap between germline ends came to 10 bases. Per the germline V gene, CDR1 is SGHRS and CDR2 is YFSETQ. CDR3 DNA: TGCGCCAGCAGCTCAAGCCCTCTCTATGGCTACACCTTC. Translation: CASSSSPLYGYTF.

This chain joins TRBV27 and TRBJ1-2; perhaps TRBD1 as D (6 bases). This CDR3 has 14 residues. Trimming removed 5 bases from V and 0 bases from J, with 10 bases in between. Germline-derived CDR1 and CDR2 are MNHEY and SMNVEV (reference sequence). CDR3 amino acids: CASSRGTSNYGYTF. For the CDR3, the DNA is TGTGCCAGCAGTAGGGGGACCTCTAACTATGGCTACACCTTC.

The rearrangement links TRBV6-4 to TRBJ1-1, with D perhaps TRBD1 (6 bases). This CDR3 region has 13 residues. Germline assignment: CDR1 MRHNA and CDR2 SNTAGT. V lost 3 bases, J lost 4 bases, and 9 bases lay in between. CDR3 residues: CASSEDRSTEAFF. The CDR3 DNA is TGTGCCAGCAGTGAGGACAGATCCACTGAAGCTTTCTTT.

V usage is TRBV9 and J usage is TRBJ2-4; 11 bases match TRBD1. The CDR3 extends over 13 amino acids. V gave up 5 bases and J gave up 8 bases; unmatched junction bases: 3. Per germline, CDR1 SGDLS and CDR2 YYNGEE. The CDR3 here is CASSEGQGDIQYF. The DNA of the CDR3 is TGTGCCAGCAGTGAGGGACAGGGGGACATTCAGTACTTC.

Only one count was recorded for this clone. The chain carries TRBV28 and TRBJ2-3; D remains unclear. The germline CDR1 and CDR2 sequences are MDHEN and SYDVKM. Trimming took off 3 bases at V and 5 bases at J, with 15 bases between the two ends. The CDR3 consists of 15 residues. Here the CDR3 reads CASSFPSSNGDTQYF. Written as DNA, the CDR3 is TGTGCCAGCAGTTTCCCAAGCTCGAACGGAGATACGCAGTATTTT.

The J gene is TRBJ1-1, the V gene TRBV5-6, with 7 bases identical to TRBD1. Germline loops: CDR1 SGHDT, CDR2 YYEEEE. There are 17 residues in the CDR3. V lost 2 bases, J lost 4 bases, and 14 bases stayed unmatched. CDR3 nucleotide sequence: TGTGCCAGCAGCTTACTCCCCCATCACAGGGGCGGCACTGAAGCTTTCTTT. It codes for CASSLLPHHRGGTEAFF. Looking up the rest from reference TRBV5-6 and TRBJ1-1 gives the full variable domain: DAGVTQSPTHLIKTRGQQVTLRCSPKSGHDTVSWYQQALGQGPQFIFQYYEEEERQRGNFPDRFSGHQFPNYSSELNVNALLLGDSALYLCASSLLPHHRGGTEAFFGQGTRLTVV.

The rearrangement joins TRBV6-6 to TRBJ2-1; weak D call: TRBD2 (5 bases). V gave up 4 bases and J gave up 6 bases, with 19 bases separating them. This CDR3 comprises 16 residues. The germline V gene has CDR1 MNHNY and CDR2 SVGAGI (reference sequence). The CDR3 reads CASSWKRGVEGNEQFF. In DNA form, the CDR3 reads TGTGCCAGCAGTTGGAAACGGGGAGTTGAGGGCAATGAGCAGTTCTTC.

The J gene is TRBJ1-2, the V gene TRBV28; 8 nucleotides agree with TRBD1. The CDR3 length is 12 residues. With V trimmed by 9 bases and J by 5 bases, 5 bases remained unmatched. CDR1 MDHEN and CDR2 SYDVKM come from the germline V gene. The CDR3 DNA reads TGTGCCAGTCAGGGGGCGGGGTATGGCTACACCTTC. Translated: CASQGAGYGYTF.

The genes are TRBV5-1 and TRBJ2-2, with 9 nucleotides matching TRBD1. Trimming took 4 bases from V and 3 from J; bases not matched to a gene: 13. The CDR3 is 18 amino acids. Germline V CDR1 and CDR2: SGHRS, YFSETQ. CDR3 in amino acids: CASSPGTGPPGDTGELFF. CDR3 sequence (DNA): TGCGCCAGCAGCCCCGGGACAGGGCCACCCGGGGACACCGGGGAGCTGTTTTTT.

The chain combines TRBV5-1 with TRBJ2-7; tentative D call: TRBD1 (6 bases). The V gene lost 4 bases and the J gene lost 2 bases, with 22 bases spanning the gap. Germline CDR1 and CDR2: SGHRS and YFSETQ. This CDR3 comprises 17 residues. CDR3 loop: CASSPTPQGLVPYEQYF. The CDR3 DNA is TGCGCCAGCAGCCCAACGCCACAGGGATTGGTACCCTACGAGCAGTACTTC. The full variable domain, with the rest looked up from reference TRBV5-1 and TRBJ2-7, is KAGVTQTPRYLIKTRGQQVTLSCSPISGHRSVSWYQQTPGQGLQFLFEYFSETQRNKGNFPGRFSGRQFSNSRSEMNVSTLELGDSALYLCASSPTPQGLVPYEQYFGPGTRLTVT.

The chain has TRBV2 and TRBJ2-7, with 9 bases fitting TRBD1. The germline V gene encodes CDR1 SNHLY and CDR2 FYNNEI. With 6 bases clipped from V and 1 base from J, the junction kept 10 bases outside the gene matches. The CDR3 covers 16 residues. The CDR3 coding sequence is TGTGCCAGCAGCACGCCGGACAGGGGACATTCCTACGAGCAGTACTTC. It specifies CASSTPDRGHSYEQYF.

The chain couples TRBV29-1 to TRBJ2-5, with D possibly matching TRBD1 (5 bases). Trimming took 3 bases from V and 7 from J, leaving 15 bases between them. CDR1 is SQVTM and CDR2 is ANQGSEA in the germline V gene. CDR3 length: 13 amino acids. The CDR3 reads CSVEGGNTGTQYF. The CDR3 DNA reads TGCAGCGTTGAGGGTGGCAACACAGGGACCCAGTACTTC.

The rearrangement links TRBV9 to TRBJ2-1; 11 nucleotides match TRBD2. V shed 3 bases, J shed 6 bases, and the junction held 8 bases outside the gene matches. The CDR3 is 16 residues long. Germline V gives CDR1 SGDLS, CDR2 YYNGEE. The CDR3 region has the DNA TGTGCCAGCAGCGGTAGCGGGAGGGCCCTAGGCAATGAGCAGTTCTTC. This encodes CASSGSGRALGNEQFF.

This chain connects TRBV7-2 to TRBJ1-1; the D gene is possibly TRBD1 (6 bases). This CDR3 has 15 amino acids. Per the germline V gene, CDR1 is SGHTA and CDR2 is FQGNSA. The ends were cut back, 4 bases at V and 2 bases at J, with 14 bases in the middle. The CDR3, as DNA: TGTGCCAGCAGCTCCACAGGGCAGGATAACACTGAAGCTTTCTTT. It translates to CASSSTGQDNTEAFF. Full variable domain (remainder filled in from reference TRBV7-2 and TRBJ1-1): GAGVSQSPSNKVTEKGKDVELRCDPISGHTALYWYRQSLGQGLEFLIYFQGNSAPDKSGLPSDRFSAERTGGSVSTLTIQRTQQEDSAVYLCASSSTGQDNTEAFFGQGTRLTVV.

On this clone: The junction and the germline gene differ at one end; a read error may be behind it. CDR3 nucleotide sequence: TGTGCCAGCAGCTTAGCCCCGAGCGAGCTGTTCTTC. Amino acids: CASSLAPSELFF. The J gene is TRBJ2-1, the V gene TRBV7-9; D is uncertain. The V gene's germline CDR1 is SEHNR and CDR2 FQNEAQ (reference sequence). CDR3 length: 12 residues.

J is TRBJ2-1 and V is TRBV29-1, with D perhaps TRBD2 (6 bases). The CDR3 sequence is 17 residues long. Trimming stripped 3 bases from V and 5 bases from J, with 23 bases between. Germline CDR1 is SQVTM and CDR2 is ANQGSEA. The CDR3 region is CSVDTSPYSGLNNEQFF. In DNA form, the CDR3 reads TGCAGCGTTGATACTAGCCCGTATTCTGGATTAAACAATGAGCAGTTCTTC.

The rearrangement uses TRBV7-9 and TRBJ1-2; D is perhaps TRBD1 (6 bases). V was pared by 0 bases and J by 7 bases, with 9 bases between. CDR3 length: 13 residues. CDR1 and CDR2 (germline): SEHNR, FQNEAQ (reference sequence). The DNA of the CDR3 is TGTGCCAGCAGCTTAGCGGGGGCGAGTGGCTACACCTTC. Amino acids: CASSLAGASGYTF.

The chain recombines TRBV2 with TRBJ1-4; TRBD1 might be the D (6 bases). V lost 4 bases to trimming and J lost 1 base, with 13 bases between them. Germline V gives CDR1 SNHLY, CDR2 FYNNEI. The CDR3 loop spans 16 amino acids. CDR3 in DNA: TGTGCCAGCAGTGTGGAGGACAGACGAACTAATGAAAAACTGTTTTTT. As protein: CASSVEDRRTNEKLFF.

This clone was found a few times. The chain joins TRBV15 to TRBJ2-7; possibly TRBD2 for D (5 bases). This CDR3 is 13 amino acids long. The ends were cut back, 0 bases at V and 11 bases at J, with 14 bases in the middle. The germline V gene encodes CDR1 LNHNV and CDR2 YYDKDF (reference sequence). The CDR3 loop reads CATSRDPQLREYF. The CDR3 DNA reads TGTGCCACCAGCAGAGATCCTCAGTTGCGGGAGTACTTC. The full variable domain, completed using reference TRBV15 and TRBJ2-7, is DAMVIQNPRYQVTQFGKPVTLSCSQTLNHNVMYWYQQKSSQAPKLLFHYYDKDFNNEADTPDNFQSRRPNTSFCFLDIRSPGLGDTAMYLCATSRDPQLREYFGPGTRLTVT.

V gene TRBV27 combines with J gene TRBJ1-5, with a tentative D call TRBD1 (6 bases). The CDR3 length is 15 residues. Germline V lookup: CDR1 MNHEY, CDR2 SMNVEV (reference sequence). Between the trimmed V and J ends, which lost 2 bases and 4 bases, there was a span of 12 bases. DNA of the CDR3: TGTGCCAGCAGTTTAGGTTCAGGGGTAAATCAGCCCCAGCATTTT. This encodes CASSLGSGVNQPQHF.

The genes are TRBV5-1 and TRBJ2-1; 13 bases match TRBD2. CDR3 size: 14 residues. Unmatched junction bases numbered 7, after V lost 4 bases and J lost 12 bases. Germline CDR1 is SGHRS and CDR2 is YFSETQ. CDR3 nucleotide sequence: TGCGCCAGCAGCCACGAACTAGCGGGAGGGCGGCAGTTCTTC. It is translated as CASSHELAGGRQFF.

CDR3: CASTDRGNEKLFF. The DNA for the CDR3 is TGTGCCAGCACCGACAGGGGTAATGAAAAACTGTTTTTT. J is TRBJ1-4 and V is TRBV7-9; TRBD1 matches 8 bases. The germline gives CDR1 SEHNR, CDR2 FQNEAQ (reference sequence). The length of the CDR3 is 13 residues. V was pared by 7 bases and J by 4 bases, with 2 bases of the junction left unmatched.

The gene calls are TRBV6-5 and TRBJ1-2, with 9 bases aligning to TRBD1. This CDR3 has 14 amino acids. V shed 6 bases, J shed 6 bases, and the junction held 8 bases outside the gene matches. In germline, CDR1 is MNHEY, CDR2 SVGAGI. CDR3 sequence reads: CASSQGQGRDGYTF. The CDR3 nucleotides are TGTGCCAGCAGCCAGGGACAGGGAAGAGATGGCTACACCTTC.

This chain uses TRBV6-5 with TRBJ1-5, with TRBD1 matching over 11 bases. The trim removed 6 bases at V and 5 bases at J, leaving 6 bases unmatched. CDR3 length: 15 residues. The germline V gene encodes CDR1 MNHEY and CDR2 SVGAGI. CDR3 DNA sequence: TGTGCCAGCAGCCACGGACAGGGGGCCGATCAGCCCCAGCATTTT. Translated: CASSHGQGADQPQHF.